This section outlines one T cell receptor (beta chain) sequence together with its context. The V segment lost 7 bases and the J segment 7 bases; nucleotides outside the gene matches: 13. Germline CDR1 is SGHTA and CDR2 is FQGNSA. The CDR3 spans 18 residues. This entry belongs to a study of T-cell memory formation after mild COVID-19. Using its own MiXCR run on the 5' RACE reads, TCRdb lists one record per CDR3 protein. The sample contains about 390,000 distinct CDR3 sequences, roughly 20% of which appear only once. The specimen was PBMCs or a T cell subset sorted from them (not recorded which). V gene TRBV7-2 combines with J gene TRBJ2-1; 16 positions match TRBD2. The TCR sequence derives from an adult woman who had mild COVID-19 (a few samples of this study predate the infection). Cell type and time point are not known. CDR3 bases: TGTGCCAGCACCGTAGGAGGGACTAGCGGGAGGGCCAGGAATGAGCAGTTCTTC. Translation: CASTVGGTSGRARNEQFF.